A single sample gave rise to the 16 T cell receptor beta chains below, sequenced in a study of T-cell memory formation after mild COVID-19 (dated by TCRdb to about 2021). Library preparation used 5' RACE. The sequencing machine was an Illumina NovaSeq 6000. TCRdb redid the processing of the public reads, applying fastp at Q25 and MiXCR, and retained in-frame beta chains. Rows matching on CDR3 protein sequence are summarized as one entry with the most common DNA and genes. Recorded for this sample are approximately 290,000 distinct CDR3 sequences; approximately 20% of them occurred a single time. The top ten constitute under 25% of the sample. Sequences were obtained from PBMCs or a T cell subset sorted from them (not recorded which). These receptors all come from a man aged 18 to 29 who had mild COVID-19 (a few samples of this study predate the infection). The sample titles of this study are shuffled in the database, so cell type and time point are left out; the donor was told from shared clones.

The chain recombines TRBV9 with TRBJ1-4; maybe TRBD1 (5 bases). Germline lookup yields CDR1 SGDLS and CDR2 YYNGEE. The CDR3 consists of 15 residues. Trimming took 0 bases from V and 8 from J, leaving 14 bases between them. CDR3 DNA sequence: TGTGCCAGCAGCGTAGGAACCGGGGGACTGGAAAAACTGTTTTTT. It codes for CASSVGTGGLEKLFF.

This clonotype was recorded many times. V gene TRBV7-2 combines with J gene TRBJ2-5, with D unresolved. V gave up 1 base and J gave up 3 bases, with 18 bases separating them. Germline V lookup: CDR1 SGHTA, CDR2 FQGNSA. The CDR3 has 17 residues. CDR3 in DNA: TGTGCCAGCAGCTTAGGGGCCCGGTGGTTCCGCAAAGAGACCCAGTACTTC. It specifies CASSLGARWFRKETQYF.

In its sample, this clonotype was seen a few times. This chain connects TRBV29-1 to TRBJ2-1; possibly TRBD1 or TRBD2 for D (6 bases each). Germline V gives CDR1 SQVTM, CDR2 ANQGSEA. The CDR3 has 15 residues. V was shortened by 7 bases and J by 0 bases, with 16 bases between the two germline ends. The CDR3 sequence: CSETPGAFSYNEQFF. In nucleotides, the CDR3 is TGCAGCGAGACCCCGGGGGCCTTCTCCTACAATGAGCAGTTCTTC.

The gene calls are TRBV20-1 and TRBJ2-3; D might be TRBD1 (6 bases). Germline CDR1 and CDR2: DFQATT and SNEGSKA (reference sequence). The V gene lost 3 bases and the J gene lost 1 base, with 8 bases spanning the gap. The CDR3 runs to 13 residues. In nucleotides, the CDR3 is TGCAGTGCTAGGGACAGCGGCACAGATACGCAGTATTTT. Amino acid sequence: CSARDSGTDTQYF.

This clonotype appeared many times. The chain employs TRBV5-8 and TRBJ1-5; tentative D call: TRBD1 (6 bases). The V end was cut by 5 bases, the J end by 4 bases, with 10 bases between. Germline values: CDR1 SGHTS, CDR2 YDEGEE. This CDR3 contains 13 residues. CDR3 nucleotide sequence: TGTGCCAGCAGTCGGGGGGCTAATCAGCCCCAGCATTTT. Translating it yields CASSRGANQPQHF.

V and J are TRBV5-1 and TRBJ1-5, with a tentative D call TRBD1 (6 bases). The germline gives CDR1 SGHRS, CDR2 YFSETQ. Trimming removed 3 bases at V and 1 base at J, with 14 bases between. This CDR3 has 16 amino acids. CDR3 DNA: TGCGCCAGCAGCTCGGTGGCGGGGGCGAGCAATCAGCCCCAGCATTTT. It is translated as CASSSVAGASNQPQHF.

This clonotype turned up a few times. CDR3 DNA sequence: TGTGCCAGCAGCTTAGCGTCAAGGGGGGAGACCCAGTACTTC. Translating gives CASSLASRGETQYF. The rearrangement uses TRBV7-8 and TRBJ2-5; TRBD1 is a possible D gene (6 bases). The germline V and J ends were trimmed by 0 bases and 5 bases, with 10 bases remaining between them. The CDR3 totals 14 residues. CDR1 is SGHVS, CDR2 FQNEAQ, per germline.

This clonotype was picked up a small number of times. The chain joins TRBV7-3 to TRBJ2-3; 13 bases align to TRBD2. The V gene's germline CDR1 is SGHTA and CDR2 FQGTGA. J gave up 2 bases and V 5 bases, and 10 bases lay outside the gene matches. The CDR3 has 18 amino acids. The chain's CDR3 is CASSHFRTSGGFTDTQYF. DNA of the CDR3: TGTGCCAGCAGCCATTTCAGGACTAGCGGGGGCTTCACAGATACGCAGTATTTT. Full variable domain (missing parts from reference TRBV7-3 and TRBJ2-3): GAGVSQTPSNKVTEKGKYVELRCDPISGHTALYWYRQSLGQGPEFLIYFQGTGAADDSGLPNDRFFAVRPEGSVSTLKIQRTERGDSAVYLCASSHFRTSGGFTDTQYFGPGTRLTVL.

This clonotype came up a few times. The V gene is TRBV11-2, the J gene TRBJ2-1, with 7 positions matching TRBD2. The CDR3 contains 22 residues. CDR1 is SGHAT, CDR2 FQNNGV, per germline. The V segment lost 1 base and the J segment 4 bases; nucleotides outside the gene matches: 25. CDR3 protein: CASSLGFKRWTSGPPEYNEQFF. The CDR3 nucleotides are TGTGCCAGCAGCTTAGGCTTTAAGAGGTGGACTAGTGGCCCCCCGGAATACAATGAGCAGTTCTTC.

The chain carries TRBV7-2 and TRBJ1-5; TRBD1 might be the D (6 bases). This CDR3 region has 14 residues. Germline CDR1 and CDR2: SGHTA and FQGNSA. With 4 bases removed from V and 4 bases from J, the gap between germline ends came to 11 bases. CDR3 bases: TGTGCCAGCAGCTCGGGACACGATAATCAGCCCCAGCATTTT. Encoded protein: CASSSGHDNQPQHF.

The chain joins TRBV9 to TRBJ1-4; no clear D gene. Trimming pared 0 bases from V and 3 bases from J, leaving 6 bases between. CDR3 length: 14 amino acids. CDR1 is SGDLS, CDR2 YYNGEE, per germline. The CDR3 DNA is TGTGCCAGCAGCGTAGCAGGCTCTAATGAAAAACTGTTTTTT. It encodes CASSVAGSNEKLFF. Combining the CDR3 with reference TRBV9 and TRBJ1-4 gives the whole variable domain DSGVTQTPKHLITATGQRVTLRCSPRSGDLSVYWYQQSLDQGLQFLIQYYNGEERAKGNILERFSAQQFPDLHSELNLSSLELGDSALYFCASSVAGSNEKLFFGSGTQLSVL.

The J gene is TRBJ2-1, the V gene TRBV30; the D is unclear. Germline CDR1 and CDR2: GTSNPN and SVGIG (reference sequence). The length of the CDR3 is 12 residues. Trimming shortened V by 1 base and J by 9 bases, and 10 bases separated the two germline ends. The chain's CDR3 is CAWSGGWGEQFF. CDR3 sequence (DNA): TGTGCCTGGAGTGGAGGTTGGGGTGAGCAGTTCTTC.

V gene TRBV4-1 combines with J gene TRBJ1-6, with D uncertain. Trimming removed 3 bases from V and 6 bases from J, with 3 bases in between. CDR3 length: 12 residues. CDR1 MGHRA and CDR2 YSYEKL come from the germline V gene. The CDR3 DNA sequence: TGCGCCAGCAGCCAGAGTAATTCACCCCTCCACTTT. Translation: CASSQSNSPLHF.

This clonotype was seen more than once but under ten times. The chain is built from TRBV23-1 and TRBJ2-3; TRBD1 matches 10 bases. TRBV23-1 is placed among ORFs of uncertain function. Germline trimming cut 4 bases from V and 3 bases from J; bases unmatched to any gene: 4. The CDR3 is 15 amino acids. The CDR3 here is CASSRPGQGTDTQYF. The CDR3 DNA reads TGCGCCAGCAGTCGACCGGGACAGGGGACAGATACGCAGTATTTT.

This clonotype showed up many times. The J gene is TRBJ2-4, the V gene TRBV6-5; TRBD2 might be the D (6 bases). Germline V gene lookup returns CDR1 MNHEY and CDR2 SVGAGI. The CDR3 loop spans 16 amino acids. With 2 bases removed from V and 0 bases from J, the gap between germline ends came to 11 bases. CDR3 loop: CASSYQAGLAKNIQYF. The CDR3 bases are TGTGCCAGCAGTTACCAGGCGGGGCTAGCCAAAAACATTCAGTACTTC.

The rearrangement uses TRBV5-6 and TRBJ1-3; D ambiguous. V dropped 0 bases and J dropped 1 base, with 8 bases sitting between them. This CDR3 is 15 amino acids long. The germline V gene has CDR1 SGHDT and CDR2 YYEEEE. The CDR3 protein is CASSLGVLSGNTIYF. CDR3 bases: TGTGCCAGCAGCTTGGGGGTTCTATCTGGAAACACCATATATTTT.